One and the same sample provided the 28 T cell receptor beta chains below, sequenced in a study of shared clonotypes between healthy human individuals. Profiling relied on immunoSEQ multiplex PCR, and the TCRdb table lists in-frame clones only, not all of them. The table records some 2.3 million clones, just over 90% of them present only once. The sequencing input was naive CD4+ T cells from PBMCs. The subset: CD45RA+ positively selected. All receptors derive from a man aged 18 to 35 in good health. Some clones in this sample may be carry-over from other donors' samples.

V gene TRBV20-1 combines with J gene TRBJ2-5; D call uncertain. CDR3 length: 9 amino acids. CDR1 and CDR2 from the germline V gene are DFQATT and SNEGSKA (reference sequence). The germline V and J ends were trimmed by 5 bases and 8 bases, with 6 bases remaining between them. The CDR3 reads CSAGRTQYF. The DNA of the CDR3 is TGCAGTGCTGGCCGTACCCAGTACTTC.

V and J are TRBV6-1 and TRBJ2-7, with D perhaps TRBD2 (7 bases). This CDR3 has 15 amino acids. V was cut by 1 base and J by 1 base, with 11 bases left in between. The germline V gene has CDR1 MNHNS and CDR2 SASEGT. CDR3 sequence: CASSEVGGASYEQYF. The CDR3 DNA sequence: TGTGCCAGCAGTGAAGTGGGGGGGGCATCCTACGAGCAGTACTTC.

The rearrangement uses TRBV7-3 and TRBJ2-1; 8 nucleotides match TRBD2. Trimming at V came to 8 bases and at J to 9 bases, leaving 9 bases not matched to a gene. The V gene's germline CDR1 is SGHTA and CDR2 FQGTGA. The CDR3 totals 13 residues. Written as DNA, the CDR3 is TGTGCCAGCGGGGGTAGCGGGATTGGTGAGCAGTTCTTC. Its translation: CASGGSGIGEQFF.

V and J are TRBV7-9 and TRBJ2-5; 8 bases match TRBD2. Germline trimming cut 3 bases from V and 4 bases from J; bases unmatched to any gene: 10. CDR3 length: 16 residues. Germline CDR1 reads SEHNR; CDR2 reads FQNEAQ (reference sequence). The CDR3 loop is CASSFGGSGNGETQYF. The CDR3 DNA reads TGTGCCAGCAGCTTCGGGGGTAGCGGGAACGGAGAGACCCAGTACTTC.

As concerns this clone: At the DNA level, this CDR3 is encoded by other sequences in the same sample as well. The J gene is TRBJ2-5, the V gene TRBV18; the D gene is possibly TRBD2 (6 bases). Trimming removed 6 bases from V and 1 base from J, with 12 bases in between. Per germline, CDR1 KGHSH and CDR2 LQKENI. The CDR3 loop spans 14 amino acids. In DNA form, the CDR3 reads TGTGCCAGCTCGCTGCAGGGACTCCAAGAGACCCAGTACTTC. It specifies CASSLQGLQETQYF.

This chain joins TRBV15 and TRBJ2-4; the D is unclear. CDR3 length equals 18 residues. CDR1 and CDR2 (germline): LNHNV, YYDKDF (reference sequence). Deletions cut 0 bases from V and 4 bases from J, with 19 bases between. The CDR3 is CATSRERLLEPSKNIQYF. The DNA for the CDR3 is TGTGCCACCAGCAGAGAACGACTCCTTGAGCCCAGTAAAAACATTCAGTACTTC. Filled out from reference TRBV15 and TRBJ2-4, the complete variable domain reads DAMVIQNPRYQVTQFGKPVTLSCSQTLNHNVMYWYQQKSSQAPKLLFHYYDKDFNNEADTPDNFQSRRPNTSFCFLDIRSPGLGDTAMYLCATSRERLLEPSKNIQYFGAGTRLSVL.

As concerns this clone: The same CDR3 arises from other DNA sequences in this sample as well. V is TRBV28 and J is TRBJ1-1, with 8 bases matching TRBD1. Germline V gene data show CDR1 as MDHEN and CDR2 as SYDVKM. Trimming took 5 bases from V and 1 from J; bases not matched to a gene: 3. This CDR3 is 14 amino acids long. CDR3 sequence: CASSLGTGNTEAFF. The CDR3 bases are TGTGCCAGCAGTCTCGGGACAGGGAACACTGAAGCTTTCTTT.

This chain links TRBV15 with TRBJ1-5; 11 nucleotides match TRBD1. This CDR3 has 20 amino acids. CDR1 and CDR2 (germline): LNHNV, YYDKDF (reference sequence). V lost 1 base and J lost 6; bases outside the gene matches: 17. CDR3 sequence reads: CATSRGVVGTGGLWGQPQHF. The CDR3 region has the DNA TGTGCCACCAGCAGAGGGGTCGTAGGGACAGGGGGTTTATGGGGTCAGCCCCAGCATTTT. Drawing the rest from reference TRBV15 and TRBJ1-5, the complete variable domain is DAMVIQNPRYQVTQFGKPVTLSCSQTLNHNVMYWYQQKSSQAPKLLFHYYDKDFNNEADTPDNFQSRRPNTSFCFLDIRSPGLGDTAMYLCATSRGVVGTGGLWGQPQHFGDGTRLSIL.

The chain carries TRBV10-1 and TRBJ1-1, with D perhaps TRBD1 (5 bases). V was cut by 4 bases and J by 9 bases, with 12 bases left in between. The CDR3 runs to 12 residues. Germline loops: CDR1 WNHNN, CDR2 SYGVQD (reference sequence). CDR3 bases: TGCGCCAGCAGTGGGACACGGGGACAAGCTTTCTTT. Translating it yields CASSGTRGQAFF.

The rearrangement uses TRBV5-1 and TRBJ1-3, with 7 bases lining up with TRBD1. V shed 1 base and J 0 bases; nucleotides not matched to a gene: 10. The CDR3 totals 18 residues. In germline, CDR1 is SGHRS, CDR2 YFSETQ. The CDR3 protein is CASSLTIGTASSGNTIYF. DNA for the CDR3: TGCGCCAGCAGCTTGACCATTGGGACAGCTAGCTCTGGAAACACCATATATTTT.

The V gene is TRBV7-2, the J gene TRBJ2-7; TRBD2 matches at 7 bases. CDR3 length equals 14 residues. V was clipped by 4 bases and J by 1 base; unmatched bases: 4. Germline V lookup: CDR1 SGHTA, CDR2 FQGNSA. CDR3 in DNA: TGTGCCAGCAGCTCCCGCGGGGGATCCTACGAGCAGTACTTC. Translating it yields CASSSRGGSYEQYF.

The chain carries TRBV28 and TRBJ1-1; D is possibly TRBD1 (6 bases). Germline V gives CDR1 MDHEN, CDR2 SYDVKM. V lost 3 bases and J 4 bases, leaving 18 bases between the germline ends. This CDR3 has 16 amino acids. The CDR3 region has the DNA TGTGCCAGCAGTTTGACGTCGTGGGGACAATCCACTGAAGCTTTCTTT. Protein sequence: CASSLTSWGQSTEAFF.

The CDR3 nucleotides read TGCGCCAGCAGTGATAGGGGGGTCAACACAGATACGCAGTATTTT. This gives the protein CASSDRGVNTDTQYF. The chain recombines TRBV10-1 with TRBJ2-3; D could derive from TRBD1 or TRBD2 (6 bases each). CDR1 WNHNN and CDR2 SYGVQD come from the germline V gene (reference sequence). The CDR3 has 15 amino acids. V shed 3 bases and J shed 2 bases, with 12 bases lying between them.

Concerning this clone: Other DNA sequences in this specimen translate into the identical CDR3. The V and J genes are TRBV5-1 and TRBJ1-1; D call uncertain. V shed 1 base and J shed 2 bases, with 9 bases lying between them. This CDR3 comprises 14 residues. In germline, CDR1 is SGHRS, CDR2 YFSETQ. CDR3 coding DNA: TGCGCCAGCAGCTTGTATGGTGGTAACACTGAAGCTTTCTTT. This gives the protein CASSLYGGNTEAFF.

The chain has TRBV2 and TRBJ2-7; D might be TRBD2 (8 bases). The CDR3 runs 15 residues. Germline values: CDR1 SNHLY, CDR2 FYNNEI. V lost 7 bases and J 2 bases, leaving 18 bases between the germline ends. This CDR3 reads CASTGGAQGAYEQYF. As DNA, the CDR3 is TGTGCCAGCACCGGGGGGGCCCAGGGGGCCTACGAGCAGTACTTC.

The chain carries TRBV11-3 and TRBJ2-1; D remains unclear. The CDR3 length is 13 residues. Looked up from germline, CDR1 is SGHNT and CDR2 is YENEEA. With 5 bases removed from V and 2 bases from J, the gap between germline ends came to 7 bases. The CDR3 spells CASSPRPYNEQFF. The CDR3 DNA reads as TGTGCCAGCAGCCCACGCCCCTACAATGAGCAGTTCTTC.

J is TRBJ2-7 and V is TRBV19, with 7 bases identical to TRBD1. The CDR3 loop spans 15 amino acids. Germline lookup yields CDR1 LNHDA and CDR2 SQIVND (reference sequence). J was trimmed by 3 bases and V by 4 bases; bases with no gene match: 9. CDR3 DNA sequence: TGTGCCAGTAGTACCACGGGACAGCCCATCTACGAGCAGTACTTC. The encoded protein is CASSTTGQPIYEQYF.

The chain links TRBV5-1 to TRBJ2-2, with unresolved D. V was cut by 0 bases and J by 5 bases, with 11 bases left in between. The CDR3 runs 15 residues. Germline loops: CDR1 SGHRS, CDR2 YFSETQ. This CDR3 is CASSLGAPFTGELFF. CDR3 DNA sequence: TGCGCCAGCAGCTTGGGCGCCCCATTTACCGGGGAGCTGTTTTTT.

The gene calls are TRBV1 and TRBJ2-3; the table's D gene call, TRBD2, was not cross checked with the DNA. TRBV1 is flagged as a pseudogene. The CDR3 spans 16 residues. CDR3: CTSSPGRTSGTDTQYF. DNA for the CDR3: TGCACCAGCAGCCCCGGACGGACTAGCGGCACAGATACGCAGTATTTT.

On this clone: Other DNA sequences within the sample encode an identical CDR3. Here the CDR3 reads CASSVEQGETQYF. As DNA, the CDR3 is TGTGCCAGCAGCGTAGAACAGGGGGAGACCCAGTACTTC. The rearrangement links TRBV9 to TRBJ2-5; TRBD1 matches at 7 bases. The V and J ends lost 0 bases and 5 bases, in that order; junction bases with no gene match: 1. The CDR3 sequence is 13 residues long. The germline CDR1 and CDR2 sequences are SGDLS and YYNGEE. The complete variable domain, with remaining parts taken from reference TRBV9 and TRBJ2-5, reads DSGVTQTPKHLITATGQRVTLRCSPRSGDLSVYWYQQSLDQGLQFLIQYYNGEERAKGNILERFSAQQFPDLHSELNLSSLELGDSALYFCASSVEQGETQYFGPGTRLLVL.

This clone was detected a few times. This CDR3 is also generated by other DNA sequences in the sample. V gene TRBV30 combines with J gene TRBJ1-1; D gene uncertain. The CDR3 loop spans 12 amino acids. V dropped 0 bases and J dropped 4 bases, with 6 bases sitting between them. Germline-derived CDR1 and CDR2 are GTSNPN and SVGIG (reference sequence). The CDR3: CAWSVPGTEAFF. The CDR3 DNA reads TGTGCCTGGAGTGTACCGGGCACTGAAGCTTTCTTT.

This clone was counted once. J is TRBJ2-2 and V is TRBV21-1; TRBD2 is taken as the D call from the table, unchecked against the DNA. TRBV21-1 is an annotated pseudogene. The CDR3 spans 16 residues. The CDR3 DNA reads TGTGCCAGCAGCAAAGGGACTAGCGGTAACACCGGGGAGCTGTTTTTT. Amino acid sequence: CASSKGTSGNTGELFF.

The rearrangement uses TRBV19 and TRBJ1-1, with D unclear. The CDR3 covers 14 residues. The ends were cut back, 4 bases at V and 1 base at J, with 10 bases in the middle. Germline values: CDR1 LNHDA, CDR2 SQIVND (reference sequence). The CDR3 nucleotides are TGTGCCAGTAGTACCCGCGAGTCGAACACTGAAGCTTTCTTT. It yields the protein CASSTRESNTEAFF.

The chain has TRBV5-4 and TRBJ1-2; D remains ambiguous. The V end lost 3 bases, the J end lost 4 bases, and 10 bases lay between the germline ends. The CDR3 extends over 13 amino acids. Looked up from germline, CDR1 is SGHNT and CDR2 is YYREEE (reference sequence). CDR3 residues: CASSSEAPYGYTF. In nucleotides, the CDR3 is TGTGCCAGCAGCTCCGAGGCGCCCTATGGCTACACCTTC.

Here the CDR3 reads CASRDRGGLAGGTSYEQYF. The DNA of the CDR3 is TGTGCCAGCCGGGACAGGGGAGGGCTAGCGGGAGGGACCTCCTACGAGCAGTACTTC. This chain connects TRBV28 to TRBJ2-7; 12 bases fit TRBD2. Unmatched junction bases numbered 17, after V lost 8 bases and J lost 0 bases. The CDR3 is 19 residues long. Per the germline V gene, CDR1 is MDHEN and CDR2 is SYDVKM.

This chain links TRBV12-5 with TRBJ2-3; D is undetermined. The germline V and J ends were trimmed by 4 bases and 4 bases, with 12 bases remaining between them. This CDR3 spans 14 amino acids. Looked up from germline, CDR1 is LGHNT and CDR2 is FRNRAP. The CDR3 DNA reads TGTGCTAGTGGTTCGGAGACGCACTCAGATACGCAGTATTTT. This encodes CASGSETHSDTQYF.

The genes are TRBV7-3 and TRBJ2-3, with TRBD2 identical over 7 bases. Trimming cost V 5 bases and J 5 bases; bases outside gene matches: 10. Germline CDR1 and CDR2: SGHTA and FQGTGA. The CDR3 totals 15 residues. Here the CDR3 reads CASSPAGDSRDTQYF. CDR3 coding DNA: TGTGCCAGCAGCCCTGCGGGGGACTCGAGAGATACGCAGTATTTT.

V usage is TRBV28 and J usage is TRBJ2-5; D not certain. Looked up from germline, CDR1 is MDHEN and CDR2 is SYDVKM. The CDR3 runs to 11 residues. Trimming cost V 2 bases and J 7 bases, with 5 bases left between them. The CDR3 bases are TGTGCCAGCAGTTTAATGGGGACCCAGTACTTC. It codes for CASSLMGTQYF.